This T cell receptor beta chain appears in the sequencing data of a study of blood T cell repertoires in COVID-19. Study in general: Acute and convalescent COVID-19 specimens originated in the United States, Italy and Spain. Sources were T cells, B-cell-depleted T cells, or PBMCs; the material itself was cDNA or gDNA.

Per the authors' pipeline: Reference gene primer amplification in the assay estimated nucleated cell counts. Only in-frame clones appear in the TCRdb table, and some are missing; sequencing was by immunoSEQ multiplex PCR. D and trimming come from the DNA, and the V and J calls and clone size come from that table. Of just over 250,000 clones detected, about 90% appear once; the ten largest clones hold about 2.5%. The germline gives CDR1 LNHDA, CDR2 SQIVND (reference sequence). The ends lost 5 bases at V and 4 bases at J; junction bases unmatched: 4. This CDR3 is built from 13 residues. The TCR sequence derives from a woman aged 45-60 years with acute or convalescent COVID-19. The chain couples TRBV19 to TRBJ2-7; 8 bases line up with TRBD2. The sequencing input was peripheral blood. CDR3 coding DNA: TGTGCCAGTAGTGTAACTAGCGGTTACGAGCAGTACTTC. Translating gives CASSVTSGYEQYF.